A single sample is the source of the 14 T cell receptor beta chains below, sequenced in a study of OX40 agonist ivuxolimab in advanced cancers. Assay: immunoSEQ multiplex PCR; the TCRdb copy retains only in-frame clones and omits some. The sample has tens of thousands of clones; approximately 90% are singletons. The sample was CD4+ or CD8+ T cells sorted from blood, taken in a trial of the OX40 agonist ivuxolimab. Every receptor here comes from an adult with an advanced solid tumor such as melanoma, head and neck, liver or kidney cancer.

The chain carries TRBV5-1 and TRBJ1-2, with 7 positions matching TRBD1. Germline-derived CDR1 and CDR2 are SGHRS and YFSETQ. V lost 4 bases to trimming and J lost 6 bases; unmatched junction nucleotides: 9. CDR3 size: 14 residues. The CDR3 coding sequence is TGCGCCAGCAGCCCCCGACAGGGCTGGGATGGCTACACCTTC. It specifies CASSPRQGWDGYTF.

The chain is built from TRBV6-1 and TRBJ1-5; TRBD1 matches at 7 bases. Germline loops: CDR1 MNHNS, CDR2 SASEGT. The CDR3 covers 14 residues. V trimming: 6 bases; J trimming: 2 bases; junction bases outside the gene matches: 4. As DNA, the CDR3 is TGTGCCAGCAGAGGGGGCCAGGGCAATCAGCCCCAGCATTTT. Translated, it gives CASRGGQGNQPQHF.

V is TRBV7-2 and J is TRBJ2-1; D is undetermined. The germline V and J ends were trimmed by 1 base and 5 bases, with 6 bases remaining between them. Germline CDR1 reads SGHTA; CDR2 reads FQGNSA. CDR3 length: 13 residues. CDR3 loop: CASSLGYDNEQFF. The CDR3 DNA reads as TGTGCCAGCAGCTTAGGTTACGACAATGAGCAGTTCTTC.

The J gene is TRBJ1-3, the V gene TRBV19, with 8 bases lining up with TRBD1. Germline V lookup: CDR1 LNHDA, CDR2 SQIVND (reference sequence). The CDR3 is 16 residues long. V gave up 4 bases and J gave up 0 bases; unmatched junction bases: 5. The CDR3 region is CASSKRQGTSGNTIYF. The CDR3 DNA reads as TGTGCCAGTAGTAAACGACAGGGGACCTCTGGAAACACCATATATTTT. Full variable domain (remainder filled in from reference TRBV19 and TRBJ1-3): DGGITQSPKYLFRKEGQNVTLSCEQNLNHDAMYWYRQDPGQGLRLIYYSQIVNDFQKGDIAEGYSVSREKKESFPLTVTSAQKNPTAFYLCASSKRQGTSGNTIYFGEGSWLTVV.

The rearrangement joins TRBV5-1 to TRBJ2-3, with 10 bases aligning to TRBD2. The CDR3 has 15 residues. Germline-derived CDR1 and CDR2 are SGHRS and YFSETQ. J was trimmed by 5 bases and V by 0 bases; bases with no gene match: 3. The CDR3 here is CASSLVGTSEDTQYF. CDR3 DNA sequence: TGCGCCAGCAGCTTGGTGGGGACTAGCGAAGATACGCAGTATTTT.

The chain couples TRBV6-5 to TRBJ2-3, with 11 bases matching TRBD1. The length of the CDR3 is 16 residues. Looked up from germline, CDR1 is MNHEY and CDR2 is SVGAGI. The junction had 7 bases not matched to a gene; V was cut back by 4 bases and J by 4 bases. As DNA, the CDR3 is TGTGCCAGCAGTTCCGGACAGGGGGCGTTTGCAGATACGCAGTATTTT. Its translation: CASSSGQGAFADTQYF.

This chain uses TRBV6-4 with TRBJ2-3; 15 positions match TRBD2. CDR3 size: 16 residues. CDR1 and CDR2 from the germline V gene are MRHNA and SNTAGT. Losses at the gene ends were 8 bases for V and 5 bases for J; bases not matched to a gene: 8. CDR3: CASSRTSGGAGDTQYF. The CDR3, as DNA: TGTGCCAGCTCCCGGACTAGCGGGGGGGCTGGAGATACGCAGTATTTT.

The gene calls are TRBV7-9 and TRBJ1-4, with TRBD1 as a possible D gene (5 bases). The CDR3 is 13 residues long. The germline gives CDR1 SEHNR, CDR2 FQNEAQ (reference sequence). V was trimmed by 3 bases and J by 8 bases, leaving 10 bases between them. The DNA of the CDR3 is TGTGCCAGCAGCTTGACAGCCGCGGAAAAACTGTTTTTT. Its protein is CASSLTAAEKLFF.

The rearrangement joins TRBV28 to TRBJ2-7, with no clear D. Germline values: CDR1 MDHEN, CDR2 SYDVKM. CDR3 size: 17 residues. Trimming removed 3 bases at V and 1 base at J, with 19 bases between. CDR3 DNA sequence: TGTGCCAGCAGTTTCCAACTACTACGAGAGAAATCCTACGAGCAGTACTTC. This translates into CASSFQLLREKSYEQYF.

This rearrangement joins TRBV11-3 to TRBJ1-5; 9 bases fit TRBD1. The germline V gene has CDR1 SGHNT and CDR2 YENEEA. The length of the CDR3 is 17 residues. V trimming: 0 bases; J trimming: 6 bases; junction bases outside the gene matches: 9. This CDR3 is CASSLDGGQGSSQPQHF. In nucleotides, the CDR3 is TGTGCCAGCAGCTTAGACGGTGGACAGGGGTCGTCTCAGCCCCAGCATTTT.

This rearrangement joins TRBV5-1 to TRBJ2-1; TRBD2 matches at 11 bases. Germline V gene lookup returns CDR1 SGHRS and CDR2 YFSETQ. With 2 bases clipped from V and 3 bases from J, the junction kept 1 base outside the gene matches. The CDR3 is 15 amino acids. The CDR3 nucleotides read TGCGCCAGCAGCTTACTAGCGGGGGACTACAATGAGCAGTTCTTC. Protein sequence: CASSLLAGDYNEQFF.

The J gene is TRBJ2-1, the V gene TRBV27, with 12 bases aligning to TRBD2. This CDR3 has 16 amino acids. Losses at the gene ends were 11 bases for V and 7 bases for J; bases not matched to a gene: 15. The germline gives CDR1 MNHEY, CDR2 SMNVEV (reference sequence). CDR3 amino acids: CASGGLAGSPRNEQFF. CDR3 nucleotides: TGTGCCTCTGGCGGACTAGCGGGATCTCCACGAAATGAGCAGTTCTTC.

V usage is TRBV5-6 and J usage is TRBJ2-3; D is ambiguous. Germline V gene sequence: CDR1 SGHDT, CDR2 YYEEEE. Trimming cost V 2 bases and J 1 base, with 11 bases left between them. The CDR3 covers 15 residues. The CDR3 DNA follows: TGTGCCAGCAGCTTCCTCGACGCCGGCACAGATACGCAGTATTTT. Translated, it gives CASSFLDAGTDTQYF. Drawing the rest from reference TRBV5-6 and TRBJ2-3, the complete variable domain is DAGVTQSPTHLIKTRGQQVTLRCSPKSGHDTVSWYQQALGQGPQFIFQYYEEEERQRGNFPDRFSGHQFPNYSSELNVNALLLGDSALYLCASSFLDAGTDTQYFGPGTRLTVL.

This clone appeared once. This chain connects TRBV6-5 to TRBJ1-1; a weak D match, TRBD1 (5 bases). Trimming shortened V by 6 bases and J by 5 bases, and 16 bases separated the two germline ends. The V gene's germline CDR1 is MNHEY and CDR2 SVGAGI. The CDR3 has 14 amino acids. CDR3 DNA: TGTGCCAGCAGGCCCGCAGGTGGGGGGACTGAAGCTTTCTTT. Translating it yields CASRPAGGGTEAFF.